These T cell receptor beta chains were read from a single sample in a study of response to subunit inactivated influenza vaccine. TCRdb reprocessed the RT-PCR reads with MiXCR, giving one entry per CDR3 protein. The data hold 500,000 to 600,000 distinct CDR3 sequences, with 11% observed a single time. Separately, the same data were catalogued under a study of T cells expressing NK-cell markers.

Sequencing used PBMCs from blood, obtained on the day of vaccination. Receptors originate from a man aged 50 to 60 who received an inactivated influenza vaccine. Each CDR3 is given with its conserved first and last residue. The order of the fields is D gene, J gene, V gene, clone size, CDR3 protein, CDR3 DNA. The D gene is left open where the match is weak. The size field is filled for only some rows; it gives once, few, many or a size class.

>TRBD2|TRBJ2-3|TRBV11-1|few
CASSRLAGGGVLIADTQYF
TGTGCCAGCAGCCGACTAGCGGGGGGGGGAGTTCTCATAGCAGATACGCAGTATTTT
>TRBD2|TRBJ2-7|TRBV10-3|few
CAISGGLAAGEQYF
TGTGCCATCAGTGGGGGACTAGCGGCTGGAGAGCAGTACTTC
>-|TRBJ2-3|TRBV7-2|-
CASSPIGSRTDTQYF
TGTGCCAGCAGCCCTATAGGGTCGCGTACGGATACGCAGTATTTT
>-|TRBJ2-1|TRBV29-1|few
CSVEGWGNNEQFF
TGCAGCGTTGAAGGGTGGGGTAACAATGAGCAGTTCTTC
>-|TRBJ1-1|TRBV20-1|-
CSARVGQNTEAFF
TGCAGTGCTAGAGTAGGTCAGAACACTGAAGCTTTCTTT
>TRBD1|TRBJ2-2|TRBV5-1|many
CASSWSGTANTGELFF
TGCGCCAGCTCGTGGTCCGGGACAGCTAACACCGGGGAGCTGTTTTTT
>TRBD2|TRBJ2-1|TRBV7-3|-
CASSLRGGLAGVSGNNEQFF
TGTGCCAGCAGCTTAAGGGGGGGACTAGCGGGAGTTTCGGGCAACAATGAGCAGTTCTTC
>-|TRBJ1-2|TRBV10-3|-
CAIRAWDNSYGYTF
TGTGCCATCAGGGCCTGGGACAATTCCTATGGCTACACCTTC
>TRBD1|TRBJ1-2|TRBV6-1|-
CASKAGTGNTNYGYTF
TGTGCCAGCAAGGCCGGGACAGGGAATACTAACTATGGCTACACCTTC
>TRBD1|TRBJ2-7|TRBV6-2/TRBV6-3|-
CASSKTGKRYEQYF
TGTGCCAGCAGCAAGACAGGGAAGAGGTACGAGCAGTACTTC
>TRBD2|TRBJ2-2|TRBV2|few
CASSTSGRVSGELFF
TGTGCCAGCAGTACTAGCGGGAGGGTGTCCGGGGAGCTGTTTTTT
>-|TRBJ2-7|TRBV12-3/TRBV12-4|-
CASSQHGSYEQYF
TGTGCCAGCAGCCAACACGGGTCCTACGAGCAGTACTTC
>-|TRBJ2-1|TRBV3-1|-
CASSQDLPGAMNEQFF
TGTGCCAGCAGCCAAGATCTACCGGGCGCTATGAATGAGCAGTTCTTC
>TRBD1|TRBJ2-5|TRBV12-3/TRBV12-4|few
CASSLTGGQTQYF
TGTGCCAGCAGTTTGACAGGGGGGCAGACCCAGTACTTC